This T cell receptor beta chain was sequenced in a study of T cells in Graves' hyperthyroidism and ophthalmopathy. Study as a whole: Before any treatment, at initial diagnosis, peripheral blood was collected.

This CDR3 comprises 13 residues. V was pared by 7 bases and J by 4 bases, with 11 bases between. Template material for amplifying TCR beta CDR3 regions consisted of RNA transcripts. HTBI primers were employed in a first-round RT-PCR of the TCR CDR3. TCRdb itself ran the multiplex PCR reads through MiXCR, one entry per CDR3 protein. The data show approximately 410,000 distinct CDR3 sequences, with roughly 14% seen just once and over 10% held by the top ten. This clonotype was found a few times. Patients were excluded for uncontrolled infection, other autoimmune disease, pregnancy or lactation. Diagnoses were made from clinical symptoms, serum measures (thyroxine and TRAb), thyroid ultrasound and orbital computed tomography. Fresh peripheral blood, 8 to 10 ml, was the source of the PBMCs.

The sample consisted of blood. The sequence came from a young man with Graves' ophthalmopathy. The J gene is TRBJ2-4, the V gene TRBV12-3 or TRBV12-4; TRBD2 might be the D (6 bases). This CDR3 reads CASTGGRKNIQYF. CDR3 in DNA: TGTGCCAGCACCGGGGGACGTAAAAACATTCAGTACTTC.